One and the same sample provided the 22 T cell receptor beta chains below, sequenced in a study of Ad26.COV2.S vaccination and SARS-CoV-2 variants. Noted treatment: around 19 received Ad26.COV2.S at low or high dose, single or two shots; a few received placebo; per-sample allocation not given. Vaccine and placebo recipients were sampled on day 63 after the first injection. Produced via immunoSEQ multiplex PCR; TCRdb's table is partial and in-frame only. The table has about 410,000 clones, roughly 90% seen once. Source: peripheral blood, taken in a trial of Ad26.COV2.S vaccine versus placebo. These receptor sequences come from a person between 18 and 65 years old who received the Ad26.COV2.S COVID-19 vaccine or a placebo.

This clone was seen only once. This chain uses TRBV9 with TRBJ1-2; D gene ambiguous. V was clipped by 3 bases and J by 3 bases, with 9 bases between them. The CDR3 covers 13 residues. Germline V gives CDR1 SGDLS, CDR2 YYNGEE. CDR3 nucleotides: TGTGCCAGCAGCGCCAGGTCTGACTATGGCTACACCTTC. Translated, it gives CASSARSDYGYTF. Based on the CDR3 plus reference TRBV9 and TRBJ1-2, the full variable domain is DSGVTQTPKHLITATGQRVTLRCSPRSGDLSVYWYQQSLDQGLQFLIQYYNGEERAKGNILERFSAQQFPDLHSELNLSSLELGDSALYFCASSARSDYGYTFGSGTRLTVV.

The genes are TRBV19 and TRBJ2-7; D remains ambiguous. The CDR3 covers 16 residues. Trimming took 0 bases from V and 2 from J, leaving 14 bases between them. CDR1 and CDR2 (germline): LNHDA, SQIVND (reference sequence). The DNA of the CDR3 is TGTGCCAGTAGTATAGACCCCGACCGTCTAACCTACGAGCAGTACTTC. It encodes CASSIDPDRLTYEQYF.

This clone was picked up one time. This chain joins TRBV11-2 and TRBJ1-6, with TRBD1 matching over 8 bases. After removal of 4 bases from V and 6 bases from J, the junction contained 14 bases not matched to a gene. From germline, CDR1 is SGHAT and CDR2 FQNNGV. This CDR3 region has 18 residues. The CDR3 sequence: CASSWGTGPSKFNSPLHF. The CDR3 DNA follows: TGTGCCAGCAGCTGGGGGACAGGCCCCTCCAAATTTAATTCACCCCTCCACTTT.

The V and J genes are TRBV9 and TRBJ1-2, with D hard to call. CDR3 length: 14 amino acids. V lost 1 base and J 2 bases, leaving 9 bases between the germline ends. Germline loops: CDR1 SGDLS, CDR2 YYNGEE. In DNA form, the CDR3 reads TGTGCCAGCAGCGTACAGCAAGGGAACTATGGCTACACCTTC. This translates into CASSVQQGNYGYTF.

The count of this clone is one. The V and J genes are TRBV3-1 (or the pseudogene TRBV3-2) and TRBJ2-3; D unclear. The CDR3 has 18 amino acids. The germline CDR1 and CDR2 sequences are LGHDT and YNNKEL (reference sequence). V was pared by 1 base and J by 0 bases, with 17 bases between. The CDR3 spells CASSQGNPQAFSTDTQYF. The CDR3 region has the DNA TGTGCCAGCAGCCAAGGGAACCCCCAGGCTTTTAGCACAGATACGCAGTATTTT.

The chain links TRBV6-5 to TRBJ1-2; 8 bases are shared with TRBD1. CDR3 length equals 15 residues. V was clipped by 6 bases and J by 5 bases; unmatched bases: 11. Germline CDR1 is MNHEY and CDR2 is SVGAGI. The CDR3 loop reads CASRRTGPGGYGYTF. The CDR3 DNA is TGTGCCAGCAGGCGGACAGGGCCTGGGGGATATGGCTACACCTTC.

The J gene is TRBJ2-1, the V gene TRBV19; D is ambiguous. V was clipped by 7 bases and J by 10 bases, with 11 bases between them. Germline CDR1 and CDR2: LNHDA and SQIVND (reference sequence). The CDR3 extends over 11 amino acids. The CDR3 here is CASTNSQEQFF. In nucleotides, the CDR3 is TGTGCCAGTACCAACTCTCAGGAGCAGTTCTTC.

J is TRBJ2-7 and V is TRBV15, with no clear D. The CDR3 runs to 13 residues. V was clipped by 0 bases and J by 2 bases, with 5 bases between them. The germline V gene encodes CDR1 LNHNV and CDR2 YYDKDF (reference sequence). The CDR3 reads CATSRDKTYEQYF. The CDR3 DNA sequence: TGTGCCACCAGCAGAGACAAAACCTACGAGCAGTACTTC.

V usage is TRBV5-6 and J usage is TRBJ2-7; perhaps TRBD1 as D (6 bases). The V end lost 4 bases, the J end lost 1 base, and 9 bases lay between the germline ends. Germline CDR1 and CDR2: SGHDT and YYEEEE. The length of the CDR3 is 13 residues. The CDR3 coding sequence is TGTGCCAGCAGCCAACAGGGATCCTACGAGCAGTACTTC. It translates to CASSQQGSYEQYF.

This chain joins TRBV28 and TRBJ2-1; TRBD1 matches at 9 bases. Germline loops: CDR1 MDHEN, CDR2 SYDVKM. This CDR3 has 12 residues. V dropped 6 bases and J dropped 7; count of bases not matched to a gene: 1. CDR3 DNA: TGTGCCAGCAGCGACAGGGGGAATGAGCAGTTCTTC. It encodes CASSDRGNEQFF.

The V and J genes are TRBV19 and TRBJ1-2, with a tentative D call TRBD1 (6 bases). The V end was cut by 5 bases, the J end by 4 bases, with 17 bases between. From germline, CDR1 is LNHDA and CDR2 SQIVND (reference sequence). The CDR3 is made up of 15 amino acids. This chain's CDR3 is CASSGAEGHPYGYTF. The DNA of the CDR3 is TGTGCCAGTAGTGGGGCTGAGGGACACCCCTATGGCTACACCTTC.

The V gene is TRBV7-2, the J gene TRBJ2-3, with no clear D. CDR1 SGHTA and CDR2 FQGNSA come from the germline V gene. The CDR3 length is 17 residues. Trimming took 2 bases from V and 1 from J, leaving 16 bases between them. The CDR3 sequence is CASSLLRTTWGTDTQYF. CDR3 in DNA: TGTGCCAGCAGCTTACTGCGGACGACGTGGGGCACAGATACGCAGTATTTT.

J is TRBJ2-7 and V is TRBV5-8; TRBD1 aligns across 10 bases. The CDR3 has 14 amino acids. The germline CDR1 and CDR2 sequences are SGHTS and YDEGEE. Trimming removed 5 bases from V and 5 bases from J; junction bases left unmatched: 7. The CDR3 region has the DNA TGTGCCAGCAGTCGGGACAGGGGTACACACGAGCAGTACTTC. Amino acid sequence: CASSRDRGTHEQYF. The full variable domain, its missing parts supplied by reference TRBV5-8 and TRBJ2-7, is EAGVTQSPTHLIKTRGQQATLRCSPISGHTSVYWYQQALGLGLQFLLWYDEGEERNRGNFPPRFSGRQFPNYSSELNVNALELEDSALYLCASSRDRGTHEQYFGPGTRLTVT.

The rearrangement joins TRBV7-6 to TRBJ1-5, with 7 bases identical to TRBD1. J was trimmed by 4 bases and V by 5 bases; bases with no gene match: 14. The germline V gene has CDR1 SGHVS and CDR2 FNYEAQ. The CDR3 contains 17 residues. The CDR3 region is CASSRSAEQGLNQPQHF. CDR3 DNA sequence: TGTGCCAGCAGCCGCTCAGCCGAACAGGGGCTAAATCAGCCCCAGCATTTT.

The J gene is TRBJ2-7, the V gene TRBV10-2, with 9 bases identical to TRBD2. There are 17 residues in the CDR3. The germline CDR1 and CDR2 sequences are WSHSY and SAAADI. The V segment lost 0 bases and the J segment 4 bases; nucleotides outside the gene matches: 10. CDR3 DNA sequence: TGCGCCAGCAGTGAGTCGTCCCCCAGCGGGGGGTTGTACGAGCAGTACTTC. Protein: CASSESSPSGGLYEQYF.

The chain combines TRBV19 with TRBJ2-5, with a weak D call TRBD2 (7 bases). This CDR3 region has 15 residues. Germline V gives CDR1 LNHDA, CDR2 SQIVND (reference sequence). V gave up 5 bases and J gave up 2 bases, with 15 bases separating them. The CDR3 here is CASSPGGTPQETQYF. The CDR3 DNA follows: TGTGCCAGTAGTCCGGGGGGCACCCCTCAAGAGACCCAGTACTTC.

The gene calls are TRBV28 and TRBJ1-5; 9 bases align to TRBD1. The germline V gene has CDR1 MDHEN and CDR2 SYDVKM. The CDR3 loop spans 14 amino acids. J lost 9 bases, V lost 1 base, and 4 bases had no gene match. In DNA form, the CDR3 reads TGTGCCAGCAGTTTATTGGACAGGGGATGGCCCCAGCATTTT. Translation: CASSLLDRGWPQHF.

The chain joins TRBV5-6 to TRBJ2-7; D not certain. The V end lost 1 base, the J end lost 3 bases, and 5 bases lay between the germline ends. Germline loops: CDR1 SGHDT, CDR2 YYEEEE. The CDR3 runs to 12 residues. Written as DNA, the CDR3 is TGTGCCAGCAGCTTGACCCTCTACGAGCAGTACTTC. Its translation is CASSLTLYEQYF.

The chain has TRBV19 and TRBJ1-2; D unclear. The germline gives CDR1 LNHDA, CDR2 SQIVND (reference sequence). V was cut by 9 bases and J by 3 bases, with 14 bases left in between. The CDR3 runs 13 residues. Here the CDR3 DNA reads TGTGCCAGCACCGGTGCCCCCTACTATGGCTACACCTTC. This sequence encodes CASTGAPYYGYTF.

The V and J genes are TRBV9 and TRBJ1-4; 7 bases are a match to TRBD1. Germline lookup yields CDR1 SGDLS and CDR2 YYNGEE. The CDR3 spans 15 residues. V gave up 3 bases and J gave up 7 bases; unmatched junction bases: 9. The CDR3 spells CASSAYRGGSEKLFF. The CDR3 DNA reads as TGTGCCAGCAGCGCCTACAGGGGAGGGAGTGAAAAACTGTTTTTT.

The chain has TRBV7-2 and TRBJ2-1; D perhaps matches TRBD1 (5 bases). CDR1 and CDR2 from the germline V gene are SGHTA and FQGNSA. The CDR3 loop spans 12 amino acids. The V gene lost 6 bases and the J gene lost 13 bases, with 16 bases spanning the gap. The CDR3 DNA reads TGTGCCAGCAGGCCCCCAGGGTATCATCAGTTCTTC. It translates to CASRPPGYHQFF.

V gene TRBV6-5 combines with J gene TRBJ2-3, with D possibly matching TRBD1 (6 bases). The V end was cut by 2 bases, the J end by 4 bases, with 10 bases between. CDR1 is MNHEY, CDR2 SVGAGI, per germline. CDR3 length: 14 amino acids. CDR3 amino acids: CASSYQQGADTQYF. As DNA, the CDR3 is TGTGCCAGCAGTTACCAACAGGGAGCAGATACGCAGTATTTT.